Detailed here is one TCR beta chain. Its specificity is not known. This specimen comes from a study of shared clonotypes between healthy human individuals. Findings of the study overall: It was the few donors that limited the genetic and exposure-history diversity represented. A few donors had around 5.5% of their naive CD4 clonotypes in common. Across subsets, estimated richness was generally greater for naive than for memory populations.

Germline lookup yields CDR1 MDHEN and CDR2 SYDVKM. The CDR3 consists of 14 residues. V lost 1 base and J lost 9; bases outside the gene matches: 4. Donors were healthy HIV-negative adults without recently reported acute infections or vaccinations. Measured with immunoSEQ multiplex PCR; TCRdb has only the in-frame clones, and not every one. This table holds roughly 2.6 million clones, approximately 90% found once. The receptor was isolated from a man younger than 30 in good health. This chain joins TRBV28 and TRBJ2-1; 9 bases map to TRBD2. The sample taken for sequencing was naive CD4+ T cells sorted from blood. Subset denoted: CD45RA+ positively selected. The CDR3 region has the DNA TGTGCCAGCAGTTTATATAGCGGGGGTTTTGAGCAGTTCTTC. Translation gives CASSLYSGGFEQFF.